The present T cell receptor beta chain was sequenced within a study of T cells after yellow fever vaccination. This clonotype was seen a handful of times. Antigen: not known. Germline V CDR1 and CDR2: ENHRY, SYGVKD. The V and J ends lost 0 bases and 9 bases respectively, with 18 bases between them. This CDR3 is built from 15 residues. Study-wide findings and caveats: Across the CD4 and CD8 compartments, a small share of clonotypes was present in both. Peak timing came faster in the weaker secondary response, day 5 versus 15. Once the booster was given, most primary-vaccination clones reappeared, at 95% to 98% for CD4 and more than 85% for CD8.

As TCR cDNA was made by 5'RACE template switching, a universal primer site and UMIs were added. One entry per CDR3 protein, called by TCRdb with MiXCR from the 5' RACE reads. Of under 400,000 distinct CDR3 sequences listed, roughly an eighth are singletons. The sequence derives from a man younger than 35 who received the YFV17D yellow fever vaccine. The sample in question was CD4+ T cells sorted from PBMCs, obtained 15 days after the yellow fever booster vaccination. This sequence joins TRBV10-3 and TRBJ2-7; a possible D gene is TRBD1 (5 bases). The CDR3 DNA reads TGTGCCATCAGTGAGTCATGGGAAGGGGCAGCTCGGCAGTACTTC. This translates into CAISESWEGAARQYF.